This is a list of T cell receptor beta chains from one sample in a study of T cells in Graves' hyperthyroidism and ophthalmopathy. TCRdb fed the multiplex PCR reads into MiXCR, producing one record per CDR3 protein. The sample comprises about 610,000 distinct CDR3 sequences, under 15% of which are singletons, and over 3.5% rests with the top ten. Sequenced: blood. These receptors were collected from a woman between 40 and 55 years old with Graves' ophthalmopathy. Each CDR3 is given with its conserved first and last residue. D genes are given only for firm matches. Size tells how often a clone was seen (once, few, many) or the class of an expanded clone, and some rows leave it out.

size: few; V: TRBV7-2; length: 14; J: TRBJ2-5; D: .; DNA: TGTGCCAGCAGCTCCTCCGGTTGGGAAGAGACCCAGTACTTC; CDR3: CASSSSGWEETQYF
size: few; V: TRBV3-1; length: 17; J: TRBJ2-7; D: TRBD2; DNA: TGTGCCAGCAGCCCAGGACGGGGGCGCGGGAGGGCCGGCGAGCAGTACTTC; CDR3: CASSPGRGRGRAGEQYF
size: few; V: TRBV7-2; length: 14; J: TRBJ2-5; D: .; DNA: TGTGCCAGCAGCCCTACCCGGACTAAAGAGACCCAGTACTTC; CDR3: CASSPTRTKETQYF
size: many; V: TRBV6-5; length: 14; J: TRBJ2-7; D: TRBD1; DNA: TGTGCCAGCAGTCCTCGGACAGGGATCAACGAGCAGTACTTC; CDR3: CASSPRTGINEQYF
size: many; V: TRBV5-1; length: 14; J: TRBJ2-7; D: .; DNA: TGCGCCAGCAGCGTGTATGGCAACTCCTACGAGCAGTACTTC; CDR3: CASSVYGNSYEQYF
size: few; V: TRBV7-3; length: 15; J: TRBJ2-2; D: TRBD2; DNA: TGTGCCAGCAGCTCCGAGCGGGATTACACCGGGGAGCTGTTTTTT; CDR3: CASSSERDYTGELFF
size: .; V: TRBV28; length: 14; J: TRBJ2-7; D: .; DNA: TGTGCCAGCAGTCCTATGGCGGTGACCTACGAGCAGTACTTC; CDR3: CASSPMAVTYEQYF
size: many; V: TRBV28; length: 14; J: TRBJ2-7; D: TRBD1; DNA: TGTGCCAGCAGTTTCCAACAGGGGGCCTACGAGCAGTACTTC; CDR3: CASSFQQGAYEQYF
size: many; V: TRBV19; length: 13; J: TRBJ2-5; D: TRBD1; DNA: TGTGCCAGTAGCGAGGACAGGGGAGAGACCCAGTACTTC; CDR3: CASSEDRGETQYF
size: once; V: TRBV12-3/TRBV12-4; length: 15; J: TRBJ2-7; D: .; DNA: TGTGCCAGCAGTCCCCCAGGTGGGGGAGGTTACGAGCAGTACTTC; CDR3: CASSPPGGGGYEQYF
size: many; V: TRBV12-3/TRBV12-4; length: 14; J: TRBJ1-5; D: .; DNA: TGTGCCAGCAGTTGGCTGGGGGGATCAAAGCCCCAGCATTTT; CDR3: CASSWLGGSKPQHF